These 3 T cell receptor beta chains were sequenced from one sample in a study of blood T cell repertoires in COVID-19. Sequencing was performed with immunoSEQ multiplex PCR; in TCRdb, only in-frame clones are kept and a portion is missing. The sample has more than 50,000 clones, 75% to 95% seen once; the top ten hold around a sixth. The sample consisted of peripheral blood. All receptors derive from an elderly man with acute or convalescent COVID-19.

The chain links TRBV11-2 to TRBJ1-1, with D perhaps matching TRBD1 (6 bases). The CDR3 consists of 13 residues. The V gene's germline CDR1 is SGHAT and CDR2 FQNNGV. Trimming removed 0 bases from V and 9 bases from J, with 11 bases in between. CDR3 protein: CASSLDGGGKAFF. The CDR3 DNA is TGTGCCAGCAGCTTAGATGGTGGGGGCAAAGCTTTCTTT. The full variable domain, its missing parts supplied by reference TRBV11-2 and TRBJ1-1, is EAGVAQSPRYKIIEKRQSVAFWCNPISGHATLYWYQQILGQGPKLLIQFQNNGVVDDSQLPKDRFSAERLKGVDSTLKIQPAKLEDSAVYLCASSLDGGGKAFFGQGTRLTVV.

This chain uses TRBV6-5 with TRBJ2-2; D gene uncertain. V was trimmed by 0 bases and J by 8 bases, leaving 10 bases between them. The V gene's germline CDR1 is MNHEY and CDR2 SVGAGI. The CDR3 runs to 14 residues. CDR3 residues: CASSYSLPLGELFF. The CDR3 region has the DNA TGTGCCAGCAGTTACTCTCTTCCGCTAGGGGAGCTGTTTTTT.

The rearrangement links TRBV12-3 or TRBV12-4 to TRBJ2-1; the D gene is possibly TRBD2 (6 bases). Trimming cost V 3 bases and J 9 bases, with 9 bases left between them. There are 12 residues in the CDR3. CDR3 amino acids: CASSFRGTEQFF. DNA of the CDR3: TGTGCCAGCAGTTTCCGGGGGACTGAGCAGTTCTTC.